This T cell receptor (beta chain) was retrieved from a study of cytomegalovirus exposure and HLA in healthy donors. Study results and caveats: Sequencing depth across donors, presence/absence analyses assumed, was roughly uniform. Only CMV serostatus was available as immune exposure information.

Use of 60 Vbeta and 13 Jbeta primers characterized the PCR. The table came from immunoSEQ multiplex PCR; TCRdb's copy has only in-frame clones and leaves some out. The sample includes about 130,000 clones, 60% to 85% seen only once; the top ten take 1% to 1.5%. In the case of this clone: Its antigen is still unknown.

Looked up from germline, CDR1 is SGHNT and CDR2 is YYREEE (reference sequence). Trimming at V came to 4 bases and at J to 4 bases, leaving 7 bases not matched to a gene. The CDR3 consists of 16 residues. This TCR was recovered from a female donor in good health and CMV-seronegative. V gene TRBV5-4 combines with J gene TRBJ2-1; 11 nucleotides line up with TRBD2. Source material: PBMCs. For the CDR3, the DNA is TGTGCCAGCAGCCCCGGCGGGACTAGCGGTTACAATGAGCAGTTCTTC. Amino acid sequence: CASSPGGTSGYNEQFF.